Below are 25 T cell receptor beta chains sequenced from a single sample in a study of blood T cells in healthy people across ages. Alongside a J-beta primer mix, a sample-barcoded 5' primer served in a second PCR lasting about 7 to 11 cycles. TCRdb re-called the 5' RACE reads with MiXCR, one entry per CDR3 protein. The profile shows 350,000 to 450,000 distinct CDR3 sequences, roughly half of them singletons. Sequencing was done on a sample of blood. The source of these receptors is a man in his 60s in good health.

V usage is TRBV10-1 and J usage is TRBJ2-1; tentatively, D is TRBD1 (5 bases). Germline V CDR1 and CDR2: WNHNN, SYGVQD (reference sequence). The CDR3 covers 14 residues. V gave up 3 bases and J gave up 10 bases, with 16 bases separating them. The CDR3 coding sequence is TGCGCCAGCAGTGACCAAACAGGATCTCGGGAGCAGTTCTTC. It is translated as CASSDQTGSREQFF.

The rearrangement joins TRBV4-3 to TRBJ2-3; TRBD2 is a possible D gene (6 bases). CDR1 and CDR2 (germline): LGHNA, YSLEER. CDR3 length: 17 amino acids. V lost 0 bases to trimming and J lost 5 bases, with 18 bases between them. Here the CDR3 reads CASSQDGGRPAGDTQYF. CDR3 in DNA: TGCGCCAGCAGCCAAGATGGGGGTCGGCCAGCGGGAGATACGCAGTATTTT.

The genes are TRBV12-3 or TRBV12-4 and TRBJ2-5; 13 positions agree with TRBD2. This CDR3 comprises 15 residues. V dropped 6 bases and J dropped 1; count of bases not matched to a gene: 2. CDR3 DNA: TGTGCCAGCAGGCGACTAGCGGGGGGCCAAGAGACCCAGTACTTC. Its translation is CASRRLAGGQETQYF.

This clonotype was observed a few times. The V gene is TRBV6-6, the J gene TRBJ2-4; 8 nucleotides agree with TRBD1. TRBJ2-7 matches the DNA end more closely, so the J call is doubtful. This CDR3 is 15 amino acids long. Germline loops: CDR1 MNHNY, CDR2 SVGAGI (reference sequence). The CDR3 loop reads CASSYSGTGIYEQYF. CDR3 coding DNA: TGTGCCAGCAGTTACTCCGGGACAGGAATCTACGAGCAGTACTTC.

This clonotype was counted many times. This chain joins TRBV6-1 and TRBJ1-2; maybe TRBD1 (6 bases). Germline assignment: CDR1 MNHNS and CDR2 SASEGT. The CDR3 runs 15 residues. The germline V and J ends were trimmed by 0 bases and 4 bases, with 12 bases remaining between them. The CDR3 here is CASSEAYPTGYGYTF. CDR3 coding DNA: TGTGCCAGCAGTGAAGCGTACCCGACAGGCTATGGCTACACCTTC.

V is TRBV6-2 or TRBV6-3 and J is TRBJ2-5; TRBD1 matches at 9 bases. The germline V gene encodes CDR1 MNHEY and CDR2 SVGEGT. V lost 7 bases, J lost 5 bases, and 8 bases stayed unmatched. This CDR3 is built from 14 residues. In DNA, the CDR3 is TGTGCCAGCACCCGGACAGGGGCGGTCGAGACCCAGTACTTC. This gives the protein CASTRTGAVETQYF.

This clonotype has just a few counts. The chain uses TRBV11-2 and TRBJ2-5, with D perhaps TRBD1 or TRBD2 (5 bases each). Trimming took 4 bases from V and 2 from J, leaving 11 bases between them. CDR1 and CDR2 (germline): SGHAT, FQNNGV. The CDR3 contains 14 residues. This CDR3 reads CASSSPGPQETQYF. CDR3 nucleotides: TGTGCCAGCAGCTCTCCGGGACCGCAAGAGACCCAGTACTTC.

The rearrangement links TRBV28 to TRBJ2-7; D unclear. The V gene lost 6 bases and the J gene lost 4 bases, with 10 bases spanning the gap. The CDR3 runs 12 residues. Germline V gene lookup returns CDR1 MDHEN and CDR2 SYDVKM. This chain's CDR3 is CASRPHGYEQYF. The CDR3 region has the DNA TGTGCCAGCAGGCCCCACGGGTACGAGCAGTACTTC.

Concerning this clonotype: One junction end does not reproduce the germline sequence, and a read error may be involved. The chain has TRBV6-1 and TRBJ1-2; 7 positions agree with TRBD1. Germline V CDR1 and CDR2: MNHNS, SASEGT. The length of the CDR3 is 13 residues. CDR3 in DNA: TGCGCCAGCAGTGAAGTACAGGGGAGGGGCTACACCTTC. Amino acids: CASSEVQGRGYTF.

The chain has TRBV29-1 and TRBJ2-3, with 8 bases identical to TRBD2. Germline V lookup: CDR1 SQVTM, CDR2 ANQGSEA. CDR3 length equals 13 residues. With V trimmed by 7 bases and J by 2 bases, 5 bases remained unmatched. In nucleotides, the CDR3 is TGCAGCGCGATAGCGGGATACACAGATACGCAGTATTTT. This codes for CSAIAGYTDTQYF.

The rearrangement links TRBV6-5 to TRBJ2-4; D remains ambiguous. Germline V lookup: CDR1 MNHEY, CDR2 SVGAGI. The CDR3 totals 11 residues. Trimming took 2 bases from V and 13 from J, leaving 9 bases between them. For the CDR3, the DNA is TGTGCCAGCAGTTACCGCGAGGTGCAGTACTTC. Amino acids: CASSYREVQYF.

This clonotype was detected ten times or more. V and J are TRBV7-8 and TRBJ2-5; 8 bases agree with TRBD2. V gave up 0 bases and J gave up 4 bases; unmatched junction bases: 16. Germline CDR1 and CDR2: SGHVS and FQNEAQ. The CDR3 is made up of 19 amino acids. CDR3 nucleotide sequence: TGTGCCAGCAGCTTAGCGAGGGCAAGTCTGGCGGGGGGTTTAGAGACCCAGTACTTC. Amino acids: CASSLARASLAGGLETQYF.

The chain carries TRBV10-3 and TRBJ1-2; D call uncertain. The CDR3 sequence is 12 residues long. Germline CDR1 ENHRY, CDR2 SYGVKD. V lost 6 bases and J 3 bases, leaving 8 bases between the germline ends. The DNA of the CDR3 is TGTGCCATCAGCTCGCTGGACTATGGCTACACCTTC. It codes for CAISSLDYGYTF.

With regard to this clonotype: It may be a read error: a sequence one base away is much more abundant. The chain uses TRBV29-1 and TRBJ2-7, with D possibly being TRBD2 (5 bases). V lost 4 bases and J 5 bases, leaving 6 bases between the germline ends. The CDR3 runs 10 residues. CDR1 is SQVTM and CDR2 is ANQGSEA in the germline V gene. The CDR3 protein is CSVGEHEQYF. The CDR3 DNA reads as TGCAGCGTTGGGGAGCACGAGCAGTACTTC.

This clonotype turned up a few times. CDR3 protein: CRGRTVQETQYF. DNA of the CDR3: TGCAGGGGCAGGACCGTGCAAGAGACCCAGTACTTC. The chain recombines TRBV20-1 with TRBJ2-5; D is unresolved. Germline V CDR1 and CDR2: DFQATT, SNEGSKA (reference sequence). CDR3 size: 12 residues.

This chain uses TRBV7-8 with TRBJ2-5; the match to TRBD2 covers 14 bases. The J call may be mistaken, given a closer DNA end match to TRBJ2-7. The germline gives CDR1 SGHVS, CDR2 FQNEAQ. The CDR3 loop spans 19 amino acids. The CDR3 reads CASSSVRLAGGRVDGEQYF. CDR3 in DNA: TGTGCCAGCAGCTCCGTTCGACTAGCGGGAGGGCGTGTTGATGGCGAGCAGTACTTC.

The V gene is TRBV13, the J gene TRBJ2-7, with D perhaps matching TRBD2 (7 bases). Germline values: CDR1 PRHDT, CDR2 FYEKMQ (reference sequence). V lost 0 bases to trimming and J lost 5 bases, with 17 bases between them. The CDR3 spans 16 residues. CDR3: CASSLGGGPSSDEQYF. CDR3 coding DNA: TGTGCCAGCAGCTTAGGGGGGGGGCCCTCCTCGGACGAGCAGTACTTC.

The CDR3 sequence: CSARDDRRTYEQYF. The CDR3 nucleotides read TGCAGTGCTAGAGATGACAGGCGGACCTACGAGCAGTACTTC. This chain joins TRBV20-1 and TRBJ2-7; maybe TRBD1 (6 bases). Germline V gene sequence: CDR1 DFQATT, CDR2 SNEGSKA (reference sequence). The V and J ends lost 0 bases and 2 bases respectively, with 11 bases between them. This CDR3 is built from 14 residues.

This clonotype was detected a few times. The chain uses TRBV2 and TRBJ2-3; D gene ambiguous. Trimming took off 7 bases at V and 6 bases at J, with 8 bases between the two ends. The CDR3 length is 11 residues. Germline assignment: CDR1 SNHLY and CDR2 FYNNEI. CDR3 DNA sequence: TGTGCCAGCACCTCGCCCGATACGCAGTATTTT. This codes for CASTSPDTQYF.

V gene TRBV29-1 combines with J gene TRBJ2-7; TRBD1 matches 7 bases. The CDR3 contains 12 residues. Looked up from germline, CDR1 is SQVTM and CDR2 is ANQGSEA. CDR3 in DNA: TGCAGTGATGCCGGGACAGATTACGAGCAGTACTTC. It specifies CSDAGTDYEQYF.

A few counts support this clonotype. The chain joins TRBV11-3 to TRBJ2-5; 9 nucleotides align to TRBD1. Looked up from germline, CDR1 is SGHNT and CDR2 is YENEEA. J was trimmed by 2 bases and V by 1 base; bases with no gene match: 5. There are 16 residues in the CDR3. CDR3 amino acids: CASSLGGTGRQETQYF. The CDR3 DNA is TGTGCCAGCAGCTTAGGAGGGACAGGGAGACAAGAGACCCAGTACTTC.

Notes on this clonotype: A read error may produce the germline difference seen at one junction end. The genes are TRBV2 and TRBJ2-3; maybe TRBD1 (5 bases). Germline assignment: CDR1 SNHLY and CDR2 FYNNEI. The CDR3 consists of 13 residues. The CDR3 loop is CASKGVATDAQYF. The CDR3, as DNA: TGTGCCAGCAAAGGGGTCGCCACAGATGCGCAGTATTTT.

This clonotype was recorded many times. The chain uses TRBV14 and TRBJ1-6; D unresolved. Germline loops: CDR1 SGHDN, CDR2 FVKESK. The CDR3 length is 15 residues. V was cut by 4 bases and J by 7 bases, with 14 bases left in between. The DNA of the CDR3 is TGTGCCAGCAGCCCCTCAGCGGGCACGAATTCACCCCTCCACTTT. Residues: CASSPSAGTNSPLHF.

This clonotype was observed a few times. V gene TRBV3-1 combines with J gene TRBJ2-1, with D possibly matching TRBD2 (7 bases). Germline V gives CDR1 LGHDT, CDR2 YNNKEL (reference sequence). CDR3 size: 15 residues. V lost 1 base and J 8 bases, leaving 15 bases between the germline ends. Here the CDR3 DNA reads TGTGCCAGCAGCCAAGGGAGGGGGGGCAGGGATGAGCAGTTCTTC. Amino acids: CASSQGRGGRDEQFF.

The sample holds a few counts of this clonotype. The chain recombines TRBV4-1 with TRBJ2-1, with 16 bases identical to TRBD2. CDR1 and CDR2 from the germline V gene are MGHRA and YSYEKL. The V segment lost 4 bases and the J segment 10 bases; nucleotides outside the gene matches: 13. CDR3 length equals 18 residues. The CDR3: CASSPDSGTSGGAMEQFF. DNA for the CDR3: TGCGCCAGCAGCCCAGACTCAGGGACTAGCGGGGGGGCCATGGAGCAGTTCTTC.